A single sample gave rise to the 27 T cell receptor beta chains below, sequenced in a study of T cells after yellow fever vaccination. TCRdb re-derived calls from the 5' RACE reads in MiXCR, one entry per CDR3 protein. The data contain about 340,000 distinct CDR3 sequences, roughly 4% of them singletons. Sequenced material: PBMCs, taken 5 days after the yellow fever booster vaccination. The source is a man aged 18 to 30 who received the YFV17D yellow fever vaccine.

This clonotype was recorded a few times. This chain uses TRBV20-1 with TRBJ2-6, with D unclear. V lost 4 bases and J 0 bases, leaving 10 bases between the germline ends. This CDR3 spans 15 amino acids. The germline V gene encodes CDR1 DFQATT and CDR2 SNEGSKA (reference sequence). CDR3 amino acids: CSATRLGSGANVLTF. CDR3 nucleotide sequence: TGCAGTGCTACCCGACTTGGCTCTGGGGCCAACGTCCTGACTTTC.

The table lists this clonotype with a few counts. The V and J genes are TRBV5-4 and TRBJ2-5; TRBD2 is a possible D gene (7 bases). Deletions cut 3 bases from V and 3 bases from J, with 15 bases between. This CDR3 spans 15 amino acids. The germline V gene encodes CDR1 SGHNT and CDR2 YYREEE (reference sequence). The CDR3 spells CASSSGGASEETQYF. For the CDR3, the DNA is TGTGCCAGCAGCTCGGGGGGCGCATCTGAAGAGACCCAGTACTTC.

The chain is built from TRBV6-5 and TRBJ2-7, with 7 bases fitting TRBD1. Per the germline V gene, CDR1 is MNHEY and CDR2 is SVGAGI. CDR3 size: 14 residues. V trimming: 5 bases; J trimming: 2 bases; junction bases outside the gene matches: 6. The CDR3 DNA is TGTGCCAGCAGTCAGCAGACAGGGCCCTACGAGCAGTACTTC. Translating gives CASSQQTGPYEQYF.

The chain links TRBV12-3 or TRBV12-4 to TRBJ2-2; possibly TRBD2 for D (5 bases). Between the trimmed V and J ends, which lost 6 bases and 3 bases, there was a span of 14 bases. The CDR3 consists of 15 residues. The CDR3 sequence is CASRGATRDTGELFF. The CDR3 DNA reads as TGTGCCAGCAGAGGCGCCACGAGGGACACCGGGGAGCTGTTTTTT.

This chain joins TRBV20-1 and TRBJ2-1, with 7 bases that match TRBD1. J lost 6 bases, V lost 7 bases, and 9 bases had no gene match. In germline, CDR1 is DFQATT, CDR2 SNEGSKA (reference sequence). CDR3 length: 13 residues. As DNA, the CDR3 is TGCAGTGTGACCGGGACAGTGACCAATGAGCAGTTCTTC. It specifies CSVTGTVTNEQFF.

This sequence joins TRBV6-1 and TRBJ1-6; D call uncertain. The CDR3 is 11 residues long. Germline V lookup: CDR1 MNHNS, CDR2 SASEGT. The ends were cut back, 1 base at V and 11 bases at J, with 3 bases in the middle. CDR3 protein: CASSEVTPLHF. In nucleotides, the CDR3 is TGTGCCAGCAGTGAAGTGACACCCCTCCACTTT.

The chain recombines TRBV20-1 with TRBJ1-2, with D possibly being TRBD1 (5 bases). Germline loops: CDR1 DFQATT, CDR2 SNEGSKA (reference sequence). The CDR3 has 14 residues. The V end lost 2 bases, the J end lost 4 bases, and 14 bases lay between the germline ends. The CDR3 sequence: CSARTIPGTYGYTF. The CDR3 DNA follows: TGCAGTGCTAGAACAATCCCCGGGACCTATGGCTACACCTTC.

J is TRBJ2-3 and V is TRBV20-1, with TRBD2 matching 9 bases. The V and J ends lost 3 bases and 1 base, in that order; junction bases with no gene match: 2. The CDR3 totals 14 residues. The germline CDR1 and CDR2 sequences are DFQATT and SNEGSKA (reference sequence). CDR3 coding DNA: TGCAGTGCTAGCATAGCGGGGGGCACAGATACGCAGTATTTT. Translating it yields CSASIAGGTDTQYF.

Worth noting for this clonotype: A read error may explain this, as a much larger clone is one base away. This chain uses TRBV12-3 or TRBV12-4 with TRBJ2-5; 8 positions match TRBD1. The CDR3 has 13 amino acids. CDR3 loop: CASSGQGRETKYF. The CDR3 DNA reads TGTGCCAGCAGCGGACAGGGAAGAGAGACCAAGTACTTC.

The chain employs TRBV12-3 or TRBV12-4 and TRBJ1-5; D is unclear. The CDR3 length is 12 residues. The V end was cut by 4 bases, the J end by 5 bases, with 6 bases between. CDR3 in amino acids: CASSWPDQPQHF. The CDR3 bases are TGTGCCAGCAGTTGGCCGGATCAGCCCCAGCATTTT.

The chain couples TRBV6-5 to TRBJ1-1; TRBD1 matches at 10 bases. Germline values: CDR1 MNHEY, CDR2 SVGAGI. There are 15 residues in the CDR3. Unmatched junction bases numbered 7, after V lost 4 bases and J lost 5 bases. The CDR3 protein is CASSFIGGQGTEAFF. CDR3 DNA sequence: TGTGCCAGCAGTTTCATAGGGGGACAGGGGACTGAAGCTTTCTTT.

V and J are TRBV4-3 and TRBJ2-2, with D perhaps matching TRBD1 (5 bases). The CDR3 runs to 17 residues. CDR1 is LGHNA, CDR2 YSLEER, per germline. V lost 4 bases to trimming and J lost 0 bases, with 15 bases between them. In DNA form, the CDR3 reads TGCGCCAGCAGCCCAGGGTCCCGGCAGCCGAACACCGGGGAGCTGTTTTTT. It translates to CASSPGSRQPNTGELFF.

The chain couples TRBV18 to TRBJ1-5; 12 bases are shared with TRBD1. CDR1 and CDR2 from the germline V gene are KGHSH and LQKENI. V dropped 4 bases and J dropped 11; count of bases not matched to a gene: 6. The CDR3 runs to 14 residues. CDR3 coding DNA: TGTGCCAGCTCACGGGGGACAGGGGGCCCGACCCAGCATTTT. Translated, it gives CASSRGTGGPTQHF.

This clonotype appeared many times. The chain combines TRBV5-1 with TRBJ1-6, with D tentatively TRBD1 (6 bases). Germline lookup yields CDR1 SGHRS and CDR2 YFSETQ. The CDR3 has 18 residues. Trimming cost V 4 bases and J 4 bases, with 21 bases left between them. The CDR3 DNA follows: TGCGCCAGCAGCGAAACCGGGACACGTTTGGATTATAATTCACCCCTCCACTTT. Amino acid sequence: CASSETGTRLDYNSPLHF.

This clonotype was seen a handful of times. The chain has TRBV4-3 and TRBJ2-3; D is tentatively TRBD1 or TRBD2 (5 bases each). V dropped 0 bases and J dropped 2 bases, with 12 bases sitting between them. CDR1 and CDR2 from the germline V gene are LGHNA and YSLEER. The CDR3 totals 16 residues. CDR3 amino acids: CASSQDMGEHTDTQYF. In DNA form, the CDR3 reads TGCGCCAGCAGCCAAGATATGGGGGAACACACAGATACGCAGTATTTT.

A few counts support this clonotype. The CDR3 DNA follows: TGCAGTCTATCGACAGGGTCTCGGGCCTATGGCTACACCTTC. This sequence encodes CSLSTGSRAYGYTF. The chain has TRBV20-1 and TRBJ1-2; the match to TRBD1 covers 7 bases. Trimming cost V 8 bases and J 4 bases; bases outside gene matches: 13. CDR1 and CDR2 from the germline V gene are DFQATT and SNEGSKA (reference sequence). CDR3 length: 14 residues.

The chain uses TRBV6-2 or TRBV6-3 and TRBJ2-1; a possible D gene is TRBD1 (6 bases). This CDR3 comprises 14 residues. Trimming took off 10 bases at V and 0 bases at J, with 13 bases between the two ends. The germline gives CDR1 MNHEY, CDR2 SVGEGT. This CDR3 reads CATTGPSSYNEQFF. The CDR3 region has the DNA TGTGCCACCACAGGGCCCAGCTCCTACAATGAGCAGTTCTTC.

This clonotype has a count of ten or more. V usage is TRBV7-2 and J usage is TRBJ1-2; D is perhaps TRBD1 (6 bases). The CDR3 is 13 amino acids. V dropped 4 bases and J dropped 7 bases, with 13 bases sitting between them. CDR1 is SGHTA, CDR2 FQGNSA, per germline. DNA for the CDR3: TGTGCCAGCAGCTCGGACAGAAGGAGTGGCTACACCTTC. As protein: CASSSDRRSGYTF. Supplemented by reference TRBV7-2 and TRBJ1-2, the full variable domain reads GAGVSQSPSNKVTEKGKDVELRCDPISGHTALYWYRQSLGQGLEFLIYFQGNSAPDKSGLPSDRFSAERTGGSVSTLTIQRTQQEDSAVYLCASSSDRRSGYTFGSGTRLTVV.

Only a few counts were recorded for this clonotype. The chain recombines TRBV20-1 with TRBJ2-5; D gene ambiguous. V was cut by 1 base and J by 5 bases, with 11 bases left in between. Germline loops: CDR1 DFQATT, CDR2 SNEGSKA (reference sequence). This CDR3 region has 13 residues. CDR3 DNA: TGCAGTGCTAGAGGGGGTAGTTTGGAGACCCAGTACTTC. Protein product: CSARGGSLETQYF.

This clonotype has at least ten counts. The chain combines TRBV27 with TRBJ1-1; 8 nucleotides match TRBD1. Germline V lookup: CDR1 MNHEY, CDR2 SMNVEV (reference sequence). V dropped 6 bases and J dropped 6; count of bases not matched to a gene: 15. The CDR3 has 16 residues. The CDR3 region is CASRPQGANPSSEAFF. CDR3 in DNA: TGTGCCAGCAGACCGCAGGGGGCAAACCCCAGCTCTGAAGCTTTCTTT.

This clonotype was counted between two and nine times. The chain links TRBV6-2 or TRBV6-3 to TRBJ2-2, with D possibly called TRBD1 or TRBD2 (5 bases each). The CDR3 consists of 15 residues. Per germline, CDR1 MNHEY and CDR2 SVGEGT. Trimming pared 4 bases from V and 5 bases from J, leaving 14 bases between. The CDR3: CASSSSGTLTGELFF. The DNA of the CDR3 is TGTGCCAGCAGTTCATCCGGGACGTTAACCGGGGAGCTGTTTTTT.

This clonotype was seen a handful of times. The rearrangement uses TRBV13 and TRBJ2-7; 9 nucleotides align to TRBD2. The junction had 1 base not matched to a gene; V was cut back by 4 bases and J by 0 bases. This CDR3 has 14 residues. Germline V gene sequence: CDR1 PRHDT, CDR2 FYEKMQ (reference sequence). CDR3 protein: CASSWGLASYEQYF. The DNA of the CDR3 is TGTGCCAGCAGCTGGGGACTAGCCTCCTACGAGCAGTACTTC.

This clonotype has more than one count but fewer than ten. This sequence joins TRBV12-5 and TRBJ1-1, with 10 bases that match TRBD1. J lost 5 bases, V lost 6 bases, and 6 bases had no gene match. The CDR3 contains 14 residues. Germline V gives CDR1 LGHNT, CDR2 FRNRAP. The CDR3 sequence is CASGWGTGVTEAFF. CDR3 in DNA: TGTGCTAGTGGATGGGGGACAGGGGTGACTGAAGCTTTCTTT.

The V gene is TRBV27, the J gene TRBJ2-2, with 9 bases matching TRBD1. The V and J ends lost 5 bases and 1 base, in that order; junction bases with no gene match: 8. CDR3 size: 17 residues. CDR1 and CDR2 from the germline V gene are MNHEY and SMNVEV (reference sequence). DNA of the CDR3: TGTGCCAGCAGTCCAAACAGGGGGCGCTTGAACACCGGGGAGCTGTTTTTT. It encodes CASSPNRGRLNTGELFF.

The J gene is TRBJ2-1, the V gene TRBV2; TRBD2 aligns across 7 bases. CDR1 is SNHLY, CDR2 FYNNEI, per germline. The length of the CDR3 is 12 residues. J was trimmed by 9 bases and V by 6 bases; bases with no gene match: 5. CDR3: CASSGGFREQFF. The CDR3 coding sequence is TGTGCCAGCAGCGGGGGGTTTCGTGAGCAGTTCTTC.

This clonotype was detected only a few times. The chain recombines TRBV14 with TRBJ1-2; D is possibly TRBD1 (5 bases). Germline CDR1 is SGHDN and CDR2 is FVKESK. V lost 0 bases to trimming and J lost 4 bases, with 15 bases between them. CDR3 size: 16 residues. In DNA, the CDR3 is TGTGCCAGCAGCCAAGATTTTGCAGGGCGGACCTATGGCTACACCTTC. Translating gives CASSQDFAGRTYGYTF.

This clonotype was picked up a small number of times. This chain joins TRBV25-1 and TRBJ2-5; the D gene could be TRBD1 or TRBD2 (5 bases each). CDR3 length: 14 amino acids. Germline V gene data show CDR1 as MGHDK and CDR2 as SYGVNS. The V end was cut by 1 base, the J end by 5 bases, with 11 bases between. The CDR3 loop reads CASSESRGRETQYF. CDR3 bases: TGTGCCAGCAGTGAATCAAGGGGACGGGAGACCCAGTACTTC.